This T cell receptor beta chain was obtained from a study of cytomegalovirus exposure and HLA in healthy donors. The CDR3 is 13 amino acids. V lost 1 base, J lost 5 bases, and 8 bases lay in between. Germline lookup yields CDR1 LGHNA and CDR2 YSLEER. This PCR relied on a set of 60 Vbeta primers and 13 Jbeta primers. TCRdb's table, derived via immunoSEQ multiplex PCR, lists solely in-frame clones and lacks some. Counted here are 170,000 or so clones, about 78% occurring once; the ten biggest clones make up around 2.4%. The specimen was PBMCs. J is TRBJ1-1 and V is TRBV4-3, with TRBD1 as a possible D gene (6 bases). This receptor was obtained from a man aged 55 to 70 in good health and CMV-seronegative. CDR3 loop: CASSQGDRTEAFF. CDR3 nucleotide sequence: TGCGCCAGCAGCCAAGGTGACAGGACTGAAGCTTTCTTT.